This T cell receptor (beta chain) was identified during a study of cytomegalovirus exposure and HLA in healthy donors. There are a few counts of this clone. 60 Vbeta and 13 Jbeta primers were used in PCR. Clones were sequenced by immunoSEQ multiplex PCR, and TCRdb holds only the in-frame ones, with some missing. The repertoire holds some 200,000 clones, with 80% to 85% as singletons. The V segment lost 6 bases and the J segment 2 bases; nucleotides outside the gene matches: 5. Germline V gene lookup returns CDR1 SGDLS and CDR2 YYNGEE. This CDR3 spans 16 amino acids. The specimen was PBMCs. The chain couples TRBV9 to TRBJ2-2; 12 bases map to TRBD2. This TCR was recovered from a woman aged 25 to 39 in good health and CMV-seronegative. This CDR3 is CASNKGLAGNTGELFF. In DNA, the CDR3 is TGTGCCAGCAACAAGGGACTAGCGGGTAACACCGGGGAGCTGTTTTTT.